Listed below are T cell receptor beta chains from one sample, sequenced in a study of identical twins. TCRdb processed the 5' RACE reads anew with MiXCR; each CDR3 protein has one entry. The sample holds about 480,000 distinct CDR3 sequences, more than 13% seen once. The sample also formed part of further work on yellow fever vaccine responses in identical twins.

The sample taken for sequencing was CD4+ T cells sorted from blood. The receptors come from a woman aged 18-29 years in good health. CDR3s include the opening cysteine and the closing phenylalanine or tryptophan. D genes are given only for firm matches. Part of the rows lack a size; the others show once, few, many or a class for expanded clones.

size	D	J	V	CDR3	DNA
few	.	TRBJ1-1	TRBV6-5	CASSYNRARKNTEAFF	TGTGCCAGCAGTTACAATCGAGCCAGAAAGAACACTGAAGCTTTCTTT
few	.	TRBJ2-2	TRBV20-1	CSAFANTGELFF	TGCAGTGCGTTCGCGAACACCGGGGAGCTGTTTTTT
few	.	TRBJ2-3	TRBV20-1	CSGTTNADTQYF	TGCAGTGGAACGACTAACGCCGATACGCAGTATTTT
.	TRBD1	TRBJ2-5	TRBV10-3	CATNRDRAETQYF	TGTGCCACAAACCGGGACAGGGCAGAGACCCAGTACTTC
few	.	TRBJ2-1	TRBV29-1	CSVDPTDSPTYNEQFF	TGCAGCGTCGACCCTACCGACAGTCCTACCTACAATGAGCAGTTCTTC
many	.	TRBJ2-5	TRBV9	CASSVDPIAGVQETQYF	TGTGCCAGCAGCGTAGACCCTATAGCAGGGGTTCAAGAGACCCAGTACTTC
few	.	TRBJ2-1	TRBV7-2	CASSLVGFNEQFF	TGTGCCAGCAGCTTAGTGGGGTTTAATGAGCAGTTCTTC
few	TRBD1	TRBJ2-2	TRBV14	CASSARQGRELFF	TGTGCCAGCAGCGCTCGACAGGGGAGGGAGCTGTTTTTT
few	.	TRBJ2-2	TRBV4-3	CASSQAPAGGELFF	TGCGCCAGCAGCCAAGCCCCCGCCGGCGGGGAGCTGTTTTTT
.	TRBD1	TRBJ1-1	TRBV5-1	CASSFLLEAGGNTEAFF	TGCGCCAGCAGCTTCCTCCTTGAGGCAGGGGGGAACACTGAAGCTTTCTTT
once	.	TRBJ2-2	TRBV28	CASSLDVRRAGELFF	TGTGCCAGCAGTTTAGATGTCCGGAGGGCCGGGGAGCTGTTTTTT
.	TRBD2	TRBJ2-3	TRBV9	CASSVKTSGSLDTQYF	TGTGCCAGCAGCGTGAAAACTAGCGGGAGTTTAGATACGCAGTATTTT
few	.	TRBJ2-7	TRBV4-3	CASSQVPTASYEQYF	TGCGCCAGCAGCCAAGTCCCGACAGCCTCCTACGAGCAGTACTTC
few	TRBD1	TRBJ2-1	TRBV7-7	CASSPRAGTGSDEQFF	TGTGCTAGCAGCCCCCGAGCAGGGACAGGGTCCGATGAGCAGTTCTTC
.	.	TRBJ2-1	TRBV6-1	CASSEGASDYNEQFF	TGTGCCAGCAGTGAAGGGGCTAGCGACTACAATGAGCAGTTCTTC
few	.	TRBJ2-5	TRBV20-1	CSATGGGFETQYF	TGCAGTGCTACCGGCGGTGGGTTCGAGACCCAGTACTTC
.	TRBD2	TRBJ2-2	TRBV12-3/TRBV12-4	CASSWRLAENTGELFF	TGTGCCAGCAGTTGGAGACTAGCGGAGAACACCGGGGAGCTGTTTTTT
.	.	TRBJ1-1	TRBV6-5	CASSYNPITEAFF	TGTGCCAGCAGTTATAACCCAATTACTGAAGCTTTCTTT
.	.	TRBJ2-5	TRBV9	CASSVGGYQETQYF	TGTGCCAGCAGCGTCGGTGGCTATCAAGAGACCCAGTACTTC
few	TRBD2	TRBJ2-1	TRBV5-1	CASSLGNLGLAGWNEQFF	TGCGCCAGCAGCTTGGGAAACCTAGGACTAGCGGGGTGGAATGAGCAGTTCTTC
few	.	TRBJ2-7	TRBV5-1	CASSLTGVDYEQYF	TGCGCCAGCAGCTTAACGGGGGTTGACTACGAGCAGTACTTC
.	.	TRBJ2-5	TRBV2	CASSMVIQETQYF	TGTGCCAGCAGTATGGTTATCCAAGAGACCCAGTACTTC
few	.	TRBJ2-3	TRBV14	CASSHAQATQYF	TGTGCCAGCAGCCACGCCCAGGCTACGCAGTATTTT
few	.	TRBJ2-1	TRBV15	CATSRVVGTSGNEQFF	TGTGCCACCAGCAGAGTGGTGGGGACGTCAGGCAATGAGCAGTTCTTC
few	TRBD2	TRBJ2-5	TRBV20-1	CSARGLAGLQETQYF	TGCAGTGCTAGAGGACTAGCGGGGCTCCAAGAGACCCAGTACTTC
.	TRBD2	TRBJ2-2	TRBV7-2	CASSQGLAGSPELFF	TGTGCCAGCAGCCAAGGACTAGCGGGATCTCCGGAGCTGTTTTTT
few	.	TRBJ2-7	TRBV5-4	CASSWDGHGYEQYF	TGTGCCAGCAGCTGGGACGGTCATGGCTACGAGCAGTACTTC
many	.	TRBJ2-3	TRBV5-1	CASSFYRASTTDTQYF	TGCGCCAGCAGCTTTTATAGGGCCTCGACCACAGATACGCAGTATTTT
few	.	TRBJ2-2	TRBV15	CATSREASWAGELFF	TGTGCCACCAGCAGAGAGGCTAGCTGGGCCGGGGAGCTGTTTTTT
few	.	TRBJ2-7	TRBV19	CASSITSGKAIYEQYF	TGTGCCAGTAGTATAACCAGTGGTAAGGCGATCTACGAGCAGTACTTC
many	TRBD2	TRBJ2-5	TRBV20-1	CSARDERGRFETQYF	TGCAGTGCTAGAGATGAGCGGGGGCGTTTTGAGACCCAGTACTTC
few	.	TRBJ2-1	TRBV5-1	CASSLNLGAFSSYNEQFF	TGCGCCAGCAGCTTGAACCTGGGGGCGTTTAGCTCCTACAATGAGCAGTTCTTC
few	.	TRBJ2-1	TRBV12-3/TRBV12-4	CASSSDRNEQFF	TGTGCCAGCAGTTCTGACAGGAATGAGCAGTTCTTC
few	TRBD1	TRBJ1-2	TRBV6-5	CASSYWTGDGYTF	TGTGCCAGCAGTTACTGGACAGGGGACGGCTACACCTTC
few	.	TRBJ2-5	TRBV7-2	CASSYPRGAETQYF	TGTGCCAGCAGTTACCCCCGGGGGGCAGAGACCCAGTACTTC
.	.	TRBJ1-6	TRBV28	CASGPGAPSPLHF	TGTGCCAGCGGGCCCGGGGCGCCTTCACCCCTCCACTTT
.	.	TRBJ2-3	TRBV6-1	CASSVQGGDTQYF	TGTGCCAGCAGTGTCCAGGGGGGGGATACGCAGTATTTT
few	.	TRBJ2-1	TRBV3-1	CASSQEPAEYNEQFF	TGTGCCAGCAGCCAAGAACCGGCAGAATACAATGAGCAGTTCTTC
few	TRBD2	TRBJ2-1	TRBV29-1	CSVEGLAGGYNEQFF	TGCAGCGTTGAGGGACTAGCGGGGGGTTACAATGAGCAGTTCTTC